The source of this T cell receptor beta chain is a study of Ad26.COV2.S vaccination and SARS-CoV-2 variants. The study, taken as a whole, reports: A substantial breadth of spike-specific CD8+ and CD4+ T cell responses after vaccination has been reported. Compared with placebo recipients, vaccine recipients had higher spike-specific TCR breadth. Researchers cautioned that TCR breadth and depth analyses may have underestimated total T cell responses. Non-spike TCR breadth was similar in vaccine and placebo recipients.

Turning to this clone: What it binds is unknown.

Libraries were prepared by immunoSEQ multiplex PCR; TCRdb keeps only in-frame clonotypes and omits some of them. The sample includes about 350,000 clones, approximately 90% of them seen just once. The receptor was derived from a human donor who had recovered from COVID-19. Sequences were derived from peripheral blood, sampled after recovery from COVID-19.

The CDR3 here is CASSEKGRREQYF. The CDR3 coding sequence is TGTGCCAGCAGTGAAAAGGGTCGGCGCGAGCAGTACTTC. The chain has TRBV2 and TRBJ2-7; D not certain. The CDR3 covers 13 residues. V was trimmed by 2 bases and J by 6 bases, leaving 11 bases between them. The germline CDR1 and CDR2 sequences are SNHLY and FYNNEI.